This T cell receptor (beta chain) was found in a study of blood T cell repertoires in COVID-19. For the study at large: Specimens from acute and convalescent COVID-19 originated in the United States, Italy and Spain.

There are 15 residues in the CDR3. With 4 bases removed from V and 0 bases from J, the gap between germline ends came to 11 bases. Germline V gene data show CDR1 as MDHEN and CDR2 as SYDVKM. Study processing details: Nucleated cell number was recorded as an estimate derived from reference gene primer amplification. Produced via immunoSEQ multiplex PCR; TCRdb's table is partial and in-frame only. The DNA gave D and trimming, while V, J and clone size come from that table. The sample lists about 88,000 clones, approximately 91% seen once, with approximately 1.7% in the top ten. The J gene is TRBJ2-3, the V gene TRBV28, with D perhaps TRBD2 (5 bases). Sequences were obtained from peripheral blood. The receptor comes from a man in his 60s with acute or convalescent COVID-19. CDR3 protein: CASSWVSVSTDTQYF. DNA of the CDR3: TGTGCCAGCAGTTGGGTTAGCGTGAGCACAGATACGCAGTATTTT.